This section outlines one T cell receptor (beta chain) sequence together with its context. The record originates from a study of Graves' ophthalmopathy and Graves' hyperthyroidism. The study amplified TCR beta CDR3 regions using RNA transcripts. RT-PCR in the first round used HTBI primers; a second-round multiplex PCR followed. TCRdb re-called the multiplex PCR reads through MiXCR, storing one row per CDR3 protein. The table has about 230,000 distinct CDR3 sequences, around 50% seen once; the top ten hold over 40%. The CDR3 sequence is 17 residues long. Trimming took 2 bases from V and 0 from J; bases not matched to a gene: 5. Germline CDR1 reads SGDLS; CDR2 reads YYNGEE.

The origin of this receptor is an adult man with Graves' ophthalmopathy. The sequencing sample was made of peripheral blood. The J gene is TRBJ1-3, the V gene TRBV9; TRBD1 agrees at 10 bases. CDR3 sequence reads: CASSVDRGYSSGNTIYF. The CDR3 DNA is TGTGCCAGCAGCGTGGACAGGGGGTACAGCTCTGGAAACACCATATATTTT.